This TCR beta chain was identified during a study of blood T cell repertoires in COVID-19. Looking at the study overall: PBMCs, B-cell-depleted T cells, or T cells were the source of the cDNA or gDNA that made up the material.

This clone is a singleton in its sample. Authors' analysis steps: Using reference gene primer amplification, nucleated cell counts were estimated. The data were produced by immunoSEQ multiplex PCR, yet TCRdb's version contains in-frame clones alone and is incomplete. Clone size and V and J calls were adopted from that table, with D and trimming inferred from the DNA. The table has some 400,000 clones, 75% to 90% seen once; the top ten hold more than 0.95%. The germline V gene has CDR1 KGHDR and CDR2 SFDVKD. V gave up 0 bases and J gave up 8 bases; unmatched junction bases: 8. The CDR3 runs to 16 residues. The participants were between roughly 18 and 89 years old and came from roughly 25 US areas. Donors of Cohort 3 who recovered were those that had two negative PCRs, clearance, or symptom resolution.

The V gene is TRBV24-1, the J gene TRBJ2-2; 7 bases map to TRBD1. Sequenced: PBMCs or T cells enriched from blood (not recorded which). The receptor comes from a man in his thirties or forties who had recovered from COVID-19. The CDR3 sequence is CATSDLHDRAEGELFF. In DNA form, the CDR3 reads TGTGCCACCAGTGATTTGCACGACAGGGCTGAAGGGGAGCTGTTTTTT.